This TCR beta chain was recovered during a study of cytomegalovirus exposure and HLA in healthy donors (TCRdb year 2017). Some background on the complete study: An earlier analysis of about 530 of the donors reported about 280 Gb of sequence data and approximately 120 million unique TCR beta sequences obtained from 180 million or so T cells. An early release covering roughly 640 HLA-typed donors comprised approximately 290 gigabases of sequencing data and roughly 86 million unique TCR sequences. Of the roughly 400 genotyped donors, around 81% fell in the genetic ancestry cluster associated with self-reported Caucasian donors. The study aimed to test whether cataloging public T cell receptors could reveal signatures of past pathogen exposure. The study used immunosequencing to profile the T cell repertoires of about 670 subjects and linked those repertoires to cytomegalovirus serostatus. A separate validation cohort of more than 100 different subjects was used in addition to the roughly 720-subject first cohort. The study combined high-throughput TCR immunosequencing, statistical association of individual TCRs with disease status, and machine learning to predict cytomegalovirus infection status. In a later analysis, previously published TCR beta repertoires from fewer than 750 donors were re-analyzed and high-resolution HLA genotyping was added so that TCR occurrence patterns could be studied. Rather than drawing on any new phenotypic data, the later analysis identified candidate immune exposures from TCR beta sequences and the way those sequences occurred across donors. In an earlier analysis of 550 to 700 of the donors, high-throughput TCR beta sequencing was used to judge whether each TCR beta V gene segment behaved as functional or pseudogenic. Alongside the repertoire data, information on donor age, sex, ethnicity and CMV serostatus was compiled. Genome-wide SNP genotypes for about 55% of the 666 donors were used in a later genetic analysis, which treated that subset as a discovery cohort. All discovery cohort repertoires had been generated using a single sequencing platform. HLA typing covered class I and class II loci at four-digit resolution. The number of donors typed differed by locus, with about 629-640 for A, B, C, DRB1 and DQB1, over 500 for DQA1, about 610 for DPA1, and some 450 for DPB1. Four or five DR-DQ haplotypes were treated as single units for association and clustering because of strong linkage in the cohort. Across 398 genotyped donors of the cohort, an average of roughly 230,000 unique TCR beta nucleotide sequences per donor were sequenced, and approximately 17% of those sequences were non-productive. Study-wide conclusions, independent of this receptor: In both the original and validation cohorts, the classifier was reported to diagnose cytomegalovirus status with high specificity and sensitivity. At a false discovery rate of 0.05, a later analysis linked 16,951 TCR beta sequences to specific HLA alleles. A total of 164 TCR beta chains were listed by the study as associated with cytomegalovirus. Because counts were too low, some 17 rarely observed V segments, including chromosome 9 orphons, were left out of the earlier analysis of some 640 of the donors. The presence/absence analyses assumed that sequencing depth was roughly uniform across donors, and that assumption may not be true. While some public TCRs were present in many individuals, most TCR sequences turned up only very rarely across donors. In a later analysis, most CMV-associated TCR beta chains were found to appear HLA-restricted, with HLA associations seemingly driven largely by CMV exposure. An association between a missense DCLRE1C variant and V-gene and J-gene trimming of TCR beta chains was found in a later genetic analysis and replicated in an independent cohort. Strong co-occurrence of HLA alleles, especially DR and DQ, made assigning TCR associations to individual alleles difficult. This cohort had only TCR beta chains sequenced, and the lack of alpha or paired-chain data limited which features could be detected. A further reported finding was that TCR beta sequences accurately predicted the HLA-A and HLA-B alleles for most subjects in the first cohort. Because some donors lacked HLA typing at each locus, the association tests relied only on the typed subset. In a later analysis, HLA-associated TCR beta chains were found to be more clonally expanded and to have lower generation probabilities than equally common non-associated chains. In vitro tests confirmed that a few of the cytomegalovirus-associated TCR beta chains recognize cytomegalovirus antigens. In a later analysis, the rate of TCR association differed among HLA loci, with DRB1 alleles having the most associated TCRs and HLA-C alleles having the fewest. According to a later genetic analysis, donors in an Asian-associated ancestry cluster had fewer N-insertions in productive TCRs than the roughly 700-donor mean. In an earlier analysis of about 540 of the donors, most TCR beta V segments were observed in productive rearrangements about 90% or about 30% of the time, broadly matching IMGT annotations. A group of highly shared sequence variants was considered likely to be a technical artifact of the sequencing pipeline. Some IMGT-functional V segments, including TRBV6-2 and TRBV6-3, could not be distinguished by the 87-base-pair reads and were therefore excluded. The authors suggested that the approach could potentially be generalized to other disease states and immunological phenotypes. The only immune exposure information available for the cohort was CMV serostatus. In a later analysis, several top co-occurrence clusters were reported to appear linked to parvovirus B19, influenza, CMV and Epstein-Barr virus. Linkage disequilibrium might explain the correlated functional status among segregating V segments, but an unknown experimental factor could not be ruled out.

Libraries were constructed by the immunoSEQ multiplex PCR assay. A mixture of 60 forward primers for TCR Vbeta segments and 13 reverse primers for TCR Jbeta segments was used in the multiplex PCR. Amplification of the CDR3 region of rearranged TCR beta genes was performed with a multiplex PCR assay on genomic DNA. Amplified TCR beta libraries were sequenced as 87-base-pair reads on the Illumina HiSeq System. For the original study's pipeline: A later analysis tallied 75 million to 85 million unique TCR beta chains across the 660 or so repertoires, and around 10 million of those chains were shared by two or more donors. To remove PCR and sequencing errors, raw reads were error-corrected and collapsed into unique sequences using a nearest-neighbor algorithm that merged closely related sequences. V, D and J gene segments were assigned by aligning CDR3 sequences to IMGT reference sequences. Each retained sequence needed at least a six-nucleotide match to both a V gene segment and a J gene segment. A rearrangement counted as productive if the CDR3 had no stop codons and remained in frame with V and J, and every other rearrangement counted as non-productive. Following IMGT convention, CDR3 was defined as the stretch from the second conserved V-encoded cysteine to the conserved J-encoded phenylalanine. Sequences without an unambiguous match to a single V gene segment were excluded from the earlier analysis of almost 600 of the donors. An earlier analysis of several hundred of the donors called V segments functional above 56.7% productive rearrangements and segregating when the between-donor standard deviation exceeded 5%. A statistical classification framework was built to diagnose cytomegalovirus status from the catalog of TCR beta chain sequences. In a later analysis, V and J genes were assigned by comparing TCR nucleotide sequences against IMGT/GENE-DB human TR gene sequences. A later analysis assigned CDR3 sequences and most-parsimonious VDJ recombination scenarios with the TCRdist pipeline. In a later analysis, each TCR beta chain was defined by its CDR3 amino acid sequence together with its V-gene family, and reads lacking a unique V-gene family were excluded. As a way to deal with suspected cross-contamination and a sequencing artifact, a later analysis dropped 450 to 600 nucleotide sequences that were highly shared and had low generation probability. For each public chain, a later analysis derived a clonal expansion index from normalized ranks of inferred template counts within each repertoire. Generation probabilities in a later analysis came from a VDJ recombination model fitted to out-of-frame rearrangements, and those results were checked against IGoR. A later analysis scored TCR-TCR, TCR-HLA and TCR-CMV co-occurrence with hypergeometric tests, applying a repertoire-size bias correction to TCR pairs. False discovery rates were estimated in a later analysis by permuting HLA or CMV assignments 20 times. In a later analysis, co-occurring TCRs were grouped with DBSCAN, and TCRdist sequence similarity was added when clustering was performed within HLA-allele-positive subsets. Repertoires with fewer than 30,000 or more than 120,000 public chains were left out of co-occurrence clustering, as were five repertoires with anomalous nucleotide sharing. The table comes from immuneACCESS by way of TCRdb, which keeps in-frame sequences with V and J called. Part of the clones is missing from these tables; in studies checked, under half for an unresolved V gene and the rest for unknown reasons. The DNA was the basis for D and trimming; V, J and clone size are from that table. A total of about 140,000 clones appear in this sample, about four fifths of them only once. The biggest ten clones account for 4.1% of the sample.

V sheds 4 bases and J sheds 5 bases, leaving 12 bases between their ends. The germline V gene (reference sequence) specifies SGHNT as CDR1 and YYREEE as CDR2. The CDR3 contains 14 residues, cysteine and phenylalanine counted. Only the CDR3 DNA stays, 42 bases, in frame from base 1. A remark on this clone: Which antigen it targets is not known. Base qualities were left out, and no much larger clone turns up one base away.

The cohort comprised around 690 healthy bone marrow donors. All cohort members were sampled while nominally healthy, although unrecorded immune exposures were likely present. The donor tested CMV seropositive and was one of the 289 seropositive cohort members. A peripheral blood sample was provided by each donor, and peripheral blood mononuclear cells were used for TCR beta sequencing. Genomic DNA extraction from the blood cell samples was performed with the Qiagen DNeasy Blood Extraction Kit. The chain employs TRBV5-4 and TRBJ2-2; the D gene is perhaps TRBD2, from 6 matching bases. The TCR was taken from a man in his forties or fifties in good health and CMV-seropositive. Sequencing was carried out using PBMCs. The DNA sequence is given as TGTGCCAGCAGCGATCGGGAGCTGACCGGGGAGCTGTTTTTT. This codes for CASSDRELTGELFF.